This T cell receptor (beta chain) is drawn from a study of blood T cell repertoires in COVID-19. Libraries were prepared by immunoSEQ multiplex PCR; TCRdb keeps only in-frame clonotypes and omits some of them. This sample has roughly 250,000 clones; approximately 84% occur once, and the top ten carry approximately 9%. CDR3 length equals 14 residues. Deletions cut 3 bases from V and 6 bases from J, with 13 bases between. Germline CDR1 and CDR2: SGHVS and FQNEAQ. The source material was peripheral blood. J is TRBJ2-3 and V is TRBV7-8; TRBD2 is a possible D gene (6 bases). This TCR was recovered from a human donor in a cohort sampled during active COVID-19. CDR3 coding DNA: TGTGCCAGCAGCTTCCGGGGTCGGGGGGATACGCAGTATTTT. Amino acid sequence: CASSFRGRGDTQYF.